Below, 17 T cell receptor beta chains from the same sample are listed, as sequenced in a study of blood T cells in healthy people across ages. The authors ran a second PCR of about 6 to 11 cycles using a sample-barcoded 5' primer and a J-beta primer mix. TCRdb ran MiXCR on the 5' RACE reads and lists one entry per CDR3 protein. In the table there are about 1,500,000 distinct CDR3 sequences, roughly 30% of which are singletons. Sequenced material: blood. The origin of the receptors is a woman in her 30s in good health.

The chain links TRBV12-3 or TRBV12-4 to TRBJ2-5; TRBD2 agrees at 13 bases. This CDR3 contains 16 residues. Trimming cost V 5 bases and J 0 bases; bases outside gene matches: 3. CDR3 amino acids: CASSIGLAGDQETQYF. The CDR3 nucleotides are TGTGCCAGCAGTATTGGACTAGCGGGGGACCAAGAGACCCAGTACTTC.

This clonotype was observed at least ten times. For the CDR3, the DNA is TGTGCCAGCAGCCAAGACAGGGAAACGGCCTACGAGCAGTACTTC. Translation: CASSQDRETAYEQYF. The chain is built from TRBV14 and TRBJ2-7; weak D call: TRBD1 (5 bases). The CDR3 runs to 15 residues. The germline V and J ends were trimmed by 0 bases and 2 bases, with 11 bases remaining between them. Germline V CDR1 and CDR2: SGHDN, FVKESK.

With respect to this clonotype: An end of the junction does not agree with germline; a read error may underlie this. The chain links TRBV9 to TRBJ2-2, with a tentative D call TRBD1 (6 bases). Germline assignment: CDR1 SGDLS and CDR2 YYNGEE. CDR3 length equals 14 residues. The CDR3 bases are TGTGCCGGCAGCGTAAGGCTTGGGGGCTGGGAGCTGTTTTTT. Its translation is CAGSVRLGGWELFF.

About this clonotype: One end of the junction fails to match germline, which may point to a read error. The chain carries TRBV15 and TRBJ2-3, with TRBD1 identical over 8 bases. This CDR3 is 15 amino acids long. The germline V gene has CDR1 LNHNV and CDR2 YYDKDF (reference sequence). The CDR3 nucleotides read TGTGCCACCAGCAGAGCAGGACAGGGAGACCATACGCGGTATTTT. Translation: CATSRAGQGDHTRYF.

The count of this clonotype is one. The chain has TRBV20-1 and TRBJ2-3, with 10 bases lining up with TRBD2. Germline V gene sequence: CDR1 DFQATT, CDR2 SNEGSKA (reference sequence). V was clipped by 1 base and J by 2 bases; unmatched bases: 18. The length of the CDR3 is 20 residues. This chain's CDR3 is CSARGAGASGSEVSTDTQYF. CDR3 in DNA: TGCAGTGCTAGAGGGGCCGGGGCTAGCGGGAGCGAGGTTTCCACAGATACGCAGTATTTT.

A few counts support this clonotype. The chain recombines TRBV24-1 with TRBJ2-3; TRBD1 agrees at 9 bases. V lost 3 bases and J lost 4; bases outside the gene matches: 10. Germline V lookup: CDR1 KGHDR, CDR2 SFDVKD. The length of the CDR3 is 17 residues. CDR3 bases: TGTGCCACCAGTGATACCCCGGGACAGGGAGATCCAGATACGCAGTATTTT. Protein sequence: CATSDTPGQGDPDTQYF.

The J gene is TRBJ2-3, the V gene TRBV7-9, with D perhaps TRBD2 (5 bases). With 1 base removed from V and 1 base from J, the gap between germline ends came to 18 bases. This CDR3 contains 18 residues. Germline V gene lookup returns CDR1 SEHNR and CDR2 FQNEAQ (reference sequence). CDR3 nucleotides: TGTGCCAGCAGCTTAGGCTTTCGGTCGGGGAGACGCACAGATACGCAGTATTTT. Translated, it gives CASSLGFRSGRRTDTQYF. The variable domain in full, with the rest retrieved from reference TRBV7-9 and TRBJ2-3, is DTGVSQNPRHKITKRGQNVTFRCDPISEHNRLYWYRQTLGQGPEFLTYFQNEAQLEKSRLLSDRFSAERPKGSFSTLEIQRTEQGDSAMYLCASSLGFRSGRRTDTQYFGPGTRLTVL.

As regards this clonotype: One end of the junction varies from germline; a read error may be responsible. The gene calls are TRBV5-5 and TRBJ2-1, with D perhaps matching TRBD2 (5 bases). This CDR3 comprises 14 residues. Per germline, CDR1 SGHKS and CDR2 YYEKEE (reference sequence). CDR3 nucleotide sequence: TGTGCCACCAGCGGTTCGAGCTCCTACAATGAGCAGTTCTTC. Residues: CATSGSSSYNEQFF.

Notes on this clonotype: Being one base from a much bigger clone, this may be a read error. Here the CDR3 DNA reads TGCGCCAGCAGCTCTCTAGCGGGCTTCAATGAGCAGTACTTC. Protein product: CASSSLAGFNEQYF. The V and J genes are TRBV5-1 and TRBJ2-1, with 8 bases matching TRBD2. The tail of the sequence fits TRBJ2-7 better, so the J call may be wrong. This CDR3 contains 14 residues. The germline V gene encodes CDR1 SGHRS and CDR2 YFSETQ.

Ten or more counts support this clonotype. The V call is TRBV7-2, the J call TRBJ2-7; no clear D gene. Trimming shortened V by 5 bases and J by 5 bases, and 13 bases separated the two germline ends. In germline, CDR1 is SGHTA, CDR2 FQGNSA. The CDR3 contains 13 residues. The CDR3: CASSPKGFDEQYF. CDR3 nucleotide sequence: TGTGCCAGCAGCCCCAAGGGATTCGACGAGCAGTACTTC.

V gene TRBV10-3 combines with J gene TRBJ1-1; D ambiguous. The CDR3 totals 13 residues. Trimming took 3 bases from V and 0 from J, leaving 5 bases between them. Looked up from germline, CDR1 is ENHRY and CDR2 is SYGVKD. CDR3 in DNA: TGTGCCATCAGTGACAGGATGAACACTGAAGCTTTCTTT. It is translated as CAISDRMNTEAFF.

The chain combines TRBV7-2 with TRBJ2-1; 7 bases line up with TRBD2. From germline, CDR1 is SGHTA and CDR2 FQGNSA. The CDR3 covers 16 residues. Losses at the gene ends were 1 base for V and 7 bases for J; bases not matched to a gene: 10. Here the CDR3 reads CASSLGSAGVGNEQFF. CDR3 DNA: TGTGCCAGCAGCTTAGGTTCGGCGGGAGTGGGGAATGAGCAGTTCTTC. The entire variable domain, with the rest obtained from reference TRBV7-2 and TRBJ2-1, is as follows: GAGVSQSPSNKVTEKGKDVELRCDPISGHTALYWYRQSLGQGLEFLIYFQGNSAPDKSGLPSDRFSAERTGGSVSTLTIQRTQQEDSAVYLCASSLGSAGVGNEQFFGPGTRLTVL.

This chain uses TRBV15 with TRBJ2-6; D call uncertain. CDR3 length: 20 residues. V lost 0 bases, J lost 1 base, and 19 bases lay in between. Germline-derived CDR1 and CDR2 are LNHNV and YYDKDF (reference sequence). As DNA, the CDR3 is TGTGCCACCAGCAGAGACGTCCGGATCAAAGTGGGGTCTGGGGCCAACGTCCTGACTTTC. Its translation is CATSRDVRIKVGSGANVLTF.

The table lists this clonotype with a few counts. J is TRBJ2-7 and V is TRBV6-5; 11 positions agree with TRBD2. Germline-derived CDR1 and CDR2 are MNHEY and SVGAGI. Losses at the gene ends were 3 bases for V and 4 bases for J; bases not matched to a gene: 20. This CDR3 is built from 20 residues. DNA of the CDR3: TGTGCCAGCAGTTATTCCCCGGCTAGCGGGAGGACTTCCTCCATGTACGAGCAGTACTTC. Its protein product is CASSYSPASGRTSSMYEQYF.

V gene TRBV5-1 combines with J gene TRBJ2-7; D is perhaps TRBD2 (6 bases). The V end was cut by 2 bases, the J end by 2 bases, with 17 bases between. Germline CDR1 reads SGHRS; CDR2 reads YFSETQ. CDR3 size: 16 residues. CDR3 sequence (DNA): TGCGCCAGCAGCTTATCCACGGGCGGGGCACCCTACGAGCAGTACTTC. As protein: CASSLSTGGAPYEQYF. Supplemented by reference TRBV5-1 and TRBJ2-7, the full variable domain reads KAGVTQTPRYLIKTRGQQVTLSCSPISGHRSVSWYQQTPGQGLQFLFEYFSETQRNKGNFPGRFSGRQFSNSRSEMNVSTLELGDSALYLCASSLSTGGAPYEQYFGPGTRLTVT.

This sequence joins TRBV5-4 and TRBJ2-1; no definite D call. V was trimmed by 5 bases and J by 8 bases, leaving 14 bases between them. Germline lookup yields CDR1 SGHNT and CDR2 YYREEE (reference sequence). The CDR3 totals 13 residues. The CDR3 DNA reads as TGTGCCAGCAGGACCCTCTCGTCGCATGAGCAGTTCTTC. This sequence encodes CASRTLSSHEQFF.

A word on this clonotype: One junction end disagrees with the germline gene, perhaps due to a read error. The chain carries TRBV2 and TRBJ1-2, with D possibly matching TRBD1 (5 bases). Germline CDR1 is SNHLY and CDR2 is FYNNEI. The CDR3 is 12 amino acids. The CDR3 DNA follows: TGTGCCAGAACGGGGGGTGACTATGGCTACACTTTC. Amino acid sequence: CARTGGDYGYTF. Using reference TRBV2 and TRBJ1-2 for the parts outside the CDR3, the full variable domain is EPEVTQTPSHQVTQMGQEVILRCVPISNHLYFYWYRQILGQKVEFLVSFYNNEISEKSEIFDDQFSVERPDGSNFTLKIRSTKLEDSAMYFCARTGGDYGYTFGSGTRLTVV.